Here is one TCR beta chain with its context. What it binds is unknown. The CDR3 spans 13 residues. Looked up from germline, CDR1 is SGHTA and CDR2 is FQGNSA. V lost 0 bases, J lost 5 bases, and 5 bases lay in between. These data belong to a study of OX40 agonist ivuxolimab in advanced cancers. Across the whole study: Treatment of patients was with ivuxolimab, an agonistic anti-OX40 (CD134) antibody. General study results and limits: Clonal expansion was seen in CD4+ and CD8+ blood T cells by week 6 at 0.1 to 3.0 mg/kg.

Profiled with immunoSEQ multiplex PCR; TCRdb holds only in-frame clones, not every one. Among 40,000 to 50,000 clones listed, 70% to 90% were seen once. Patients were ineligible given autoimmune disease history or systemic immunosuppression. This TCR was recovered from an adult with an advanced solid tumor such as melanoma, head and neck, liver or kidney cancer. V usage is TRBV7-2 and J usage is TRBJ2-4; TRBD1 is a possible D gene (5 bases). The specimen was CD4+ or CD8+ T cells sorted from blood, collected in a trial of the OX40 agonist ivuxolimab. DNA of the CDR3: TGTGCCAGCAGCTTAGCAGGGGAAAACATTCAGTACTTC. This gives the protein CASSLAGENIQYF.